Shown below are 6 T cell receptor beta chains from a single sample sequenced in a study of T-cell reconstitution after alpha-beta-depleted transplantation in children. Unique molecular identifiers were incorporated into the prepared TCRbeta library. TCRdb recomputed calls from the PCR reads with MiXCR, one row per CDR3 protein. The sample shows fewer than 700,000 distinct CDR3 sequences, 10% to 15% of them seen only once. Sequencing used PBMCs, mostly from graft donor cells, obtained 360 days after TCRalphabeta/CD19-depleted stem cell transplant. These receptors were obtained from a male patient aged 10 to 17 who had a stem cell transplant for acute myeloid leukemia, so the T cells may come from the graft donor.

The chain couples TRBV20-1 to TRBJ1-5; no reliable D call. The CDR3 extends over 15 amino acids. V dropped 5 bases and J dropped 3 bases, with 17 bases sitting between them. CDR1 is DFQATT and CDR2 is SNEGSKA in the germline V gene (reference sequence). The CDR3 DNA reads TGCAGTGCTTCGGGGTCGCTAGGAGCCAATCAGCCCCAGCATTTT. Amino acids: CSASGSLGANQPQHF.

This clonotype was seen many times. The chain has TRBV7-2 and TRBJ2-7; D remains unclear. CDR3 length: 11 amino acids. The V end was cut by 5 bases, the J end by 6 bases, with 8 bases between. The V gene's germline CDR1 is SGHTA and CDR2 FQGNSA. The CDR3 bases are TGTGCCAGCAGCCTAAACGCCGAGCAGTACTTC. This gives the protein CASSLNAEQYF.

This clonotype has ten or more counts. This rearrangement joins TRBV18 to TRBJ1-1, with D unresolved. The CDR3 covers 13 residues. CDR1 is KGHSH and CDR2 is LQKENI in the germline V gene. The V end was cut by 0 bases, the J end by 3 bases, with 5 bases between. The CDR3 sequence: CASSPPGYTEAFF. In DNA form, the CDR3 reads TGTGCCAGCTCACCACCGGGGTACACTGAAGCTTTCTTT.

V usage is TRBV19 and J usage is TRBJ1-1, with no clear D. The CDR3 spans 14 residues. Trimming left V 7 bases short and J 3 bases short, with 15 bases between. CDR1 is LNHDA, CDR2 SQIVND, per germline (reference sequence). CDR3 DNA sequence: TGTGCCAGTACTCGCCGTAGGAGGGACACTGAAGCTTTCTTT. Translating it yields CASTRRRRDTEAFF.

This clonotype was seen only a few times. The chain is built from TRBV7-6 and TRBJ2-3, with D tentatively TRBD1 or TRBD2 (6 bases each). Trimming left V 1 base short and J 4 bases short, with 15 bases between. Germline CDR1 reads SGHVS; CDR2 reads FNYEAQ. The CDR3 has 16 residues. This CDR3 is CASSLVYGGPADTQYF. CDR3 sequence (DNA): TGTGCCAGCAGCTTAGTGTATGGGGGGCCCGCAGATACGCAGTATTTT.

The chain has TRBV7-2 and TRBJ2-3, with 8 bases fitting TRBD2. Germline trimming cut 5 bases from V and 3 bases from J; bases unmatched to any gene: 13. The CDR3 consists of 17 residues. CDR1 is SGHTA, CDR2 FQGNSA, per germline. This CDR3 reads CASSQGIGVAGTDTQYF. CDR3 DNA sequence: TGTGCCAGCAGCCAAGGGATTGGGGTAGCGGGAACAGATACGCAGTATTTT.